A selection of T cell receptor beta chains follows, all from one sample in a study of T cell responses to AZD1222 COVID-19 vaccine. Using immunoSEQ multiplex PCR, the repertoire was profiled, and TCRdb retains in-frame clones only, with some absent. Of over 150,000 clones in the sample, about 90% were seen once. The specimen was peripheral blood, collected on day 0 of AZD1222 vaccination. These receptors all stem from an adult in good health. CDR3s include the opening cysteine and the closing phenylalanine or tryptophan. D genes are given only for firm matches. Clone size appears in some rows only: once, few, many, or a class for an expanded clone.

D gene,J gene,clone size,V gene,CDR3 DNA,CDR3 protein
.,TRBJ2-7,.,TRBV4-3,TGCGCCAGCAGCCAAGATCGGGCCGGCTACGAGCAGTACTTC,CASSQDRAGYEQYF
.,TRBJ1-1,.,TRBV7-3,TGTGCCAGCAGCTCAATGGGCAGGGGCACTGAAGCTTTCTTT,CASSSMGRGTEAFF
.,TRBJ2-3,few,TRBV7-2,TGTGCCCTTGAGATGGCAGGGGCAGATACGCAGTATTTT,CALEMAGADTQYF
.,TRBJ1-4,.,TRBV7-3,TGTGCCAGCAGCTTATCCCACGGCGGGGAACTGTTTTTT,CASSLSHGGELFF
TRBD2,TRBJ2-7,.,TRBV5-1,TGCGCCAGCAGCTACGGGACTAGCGGACCTTACGAGCAGTACTTC,CASSYGTSGPYEQYF
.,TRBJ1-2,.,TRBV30,TGTGCCTGGAGGGTAGAGGGTTATGGCTACACCTTC,CAWRVEGYGYTF
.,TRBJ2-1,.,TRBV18,TGTGCCAGCTCACCACGCCTAATGGCTAGCCAGAGAAACGATGAGCAGTTCTTC,CASSPRLMASQRNDEQFF
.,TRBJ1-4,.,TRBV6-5,TGTGCCAGCAGTCGACAGGCAACTAATGAAAAACTGTTTTTT,CASSRQATNEKLFF
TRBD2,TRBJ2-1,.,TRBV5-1,TGCGCCAGCAGCTTGGCTAGCGGGGGGCTCTGGAATGAGCAGTTCTTC,CASSLASGGLWNEQFF
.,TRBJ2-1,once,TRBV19,TGTGCCAGTAGTAGCCCCCCTCTCGGGCACAATGAGCAGTTCTTC,CASSSPPLGHNEQFF